Below, 27 T cell receptor beta chains from the same sample are listed, as sequenced in a study of blood T cell repertoires in COVID-19 (TCRdb year 2020). The library came from the immunoSEQ multiplex PCR assay. TCRdb's version of the immuneACCESS table is confined to in-frame rearrangements and falls short of the full clone set. An unresolved V gene accounts for under half of the shortfall where checked; the remainder is of unknown origin. The sample table lists about 190,000 clones, roughly four fifths of them with a count of one. The ten most abundant clones make up 9.5% to 15% of the sample. Sequencing was done on a sample of peripheral blood. These receptors were collected from a woman aged 45 to 65 with acute or convalescent COVID-19.

This sequence joins TRBV24-1 and TRBJ2-1, with D perhaps matching TRBD1 (5 bases). The CDR3 spans 11 residues. V was clipped by 7 bases and J by 10 bases, with 10 bases between them. The germline gives CDR1 KGHDR, CDR2 SFDVKD. The CDR3 protein is CATSRAGEQFF. The DNA for the CDR3 is TGTGCCACCAGCCGAGCAGGGGAGCAGTTCTTC.

The chain has TRBV9 and TRBJ1-2, with 9 nucleotides matching TRBD1. J was trimmed by 2 bases and V by 3 bases; bases with no gene match: 5. CDR3 length: 15 amino acids. The germline gives CDR1 SGDLS, CDR2 YYNGEE. Here the CDR3 DNA reads TGTGCCAGCAGCGCGGGGACAGGGACGAACTATGGCTACACCTTC. Protein product: CASSAGTGTNYGYTF.

The chain employs TRBV6-1 and TRBJ1-2, with TRBD1 as a possible D gene (5 bases). CDR1 MNHNS and CDR2 SASEGT come from the germline V gene. Trimming took 0 bases from V and 6 from J, leaving 8 bases between them. This CDR3 has 13 residues. The CDR3 reads CASSEAQGNGYTF. As DNA, the CDR3 is TGTGCCAGCAGTGAAGCGCAGGGAAATGGCTACACCTTC.

The genes are TRBV30 and TRBJ2-4; no firm D call. Trimming shortened V by 5 bases and J by 6 bases, and 14 bases separated the two germline ends. The CDR3 consists of 13 residues. Germline V CDR1 and CDR2: GTSNPN, SVGIG (reference sequence). In DNA form, the CDR3 reads TGTGCCTGGGCCTTAGGCGGATTAAACATTCAGTACTTC. Amino acids: CAWALGGLNIQYF.

The CDR3 DNA is TGCAGCGCCACAGGGGCCGGGCAAGGGGCCGAAGCTTTCTTT. It translates to CSATGAGQGAEAFF. The chain recombines TRBV29-1 with TRBJ1-1; 7 nucleotides agree with TRBD1. Germline CDR1 SQVTM, CDR2 ANQGSEA. The CDR3 consists of 14 residues. V dropped 7 bases and J dropped 8; count of bases not matched to a gene: 16.

The chain has TRBV24-1 and TRBJ2-1; 8 nucleotides line up with TRBD2. Germline V gene data show CDR1 as KGHDR and CDR2 as SFDVKD. There are 14 residues in the CDR3. The V segment lost 5 bases and the J segment 1 base; nucleotides outside the gene matches: 0. CDR3 protein: CATSAGGSYNEQFF. DNA for the CDR3: TGTGCCACCAGTGCGGGGGGGTCCTACAATGAGCAGTTCTTC.

J is TRBJ1-5 and V is TRBV19; 7 bases are a match to TRBD1. The length of the CDR3 is 14 residues. Germline assignment: CDR1 LNHDA and CDR2 SQIVND (reference sequence). With V trimmed by 10 bases and J by 4 bases, 10 bases remained unmatched. CDR3 amino acids: CATRRDSLNQPQHF. For the CDR3, the DNA is TGTGCCACCCGCCGGGACAGCCTAAATCAGCCCCAGCATTTT. Looking up the rest from reference TRBV19 and TRBJ1-5 gives the full variable domain: DGGITQSPKYLFRKEGQNVTLSCEQNLNHDAMYWYRQDPGQGLRLIYYSQIVNDFQKGDIAEGYSVSREKKESFPLTVTSAQKNPTAFYLCATRRDSLNQPQHFGDGTRLSIL.

The chain couples TRBV7-2 to TRBJ1-2, with 11 bases matching TRBD1. J was trimmed by 4 bases and V by 5 bases; bases with no gene match: 6. CDR3 length: 15 amino acids. Germline assignment: CDR1 SGHTA and CDR2 FQGNSA. In DNA form, the CDR3 reads TGTGCCAGCAGCCCGGGACAGGGGGTCGCCTATGGCTACACCTTC. Its translation is CASSPGQGVAYGYTF.

The CDR3 nucleotides are TGTGCCAGCAAGGGACAGGGGGCCTACGAGCAGTACTTC. Translating gives CASKGQGAYEQYF. The chain joins TRBV6-5 to TRBJ2-7; TRBD1 agrees at 11 bases. The CDR3 has 13 residues. The germline gives CDR1 MNHEY, CDR2 SVGAGI. Losses at the gene ends were 7 bases for V and 2 bases for J; bases not matched to a gene: 1.

The rearrangement uses TRBV7-2 and TRBJ2-6; no definite D call. Trimming stripped 4 bases from V and 0 bases from J, with 13 bases between. The germline V gene has CDR1 SGHTA and CDR2 FQGNSA. The CDR3 is 17 residues long. This chain's CDR3 is CASSSVGPFSGANVLTF. In nucleotides, the CDR3 is TGTGCCAGCAGCTCCGTTGGCCCTTTCTCTGGGGCCAACGTCCTGACTTTC.

This chain joins TRBV11-2 and TRBJ2-1; D is uncertain. Trimming cost V 1 base and J 7 bases, with 11 bases left between them. In germline, CDR1 is SGHAT, CDR2 FQNNGV. The CDR3 sequence is 14 residues long. The CDR3 sequence is CASSLGAALNEQFF. The CDR3 DNA is TGTGCCAGCAGCTTAGGGGCAGCCTTGAATGAGCAGTTCTTC.

This chain links TRBV5-1 with TRBJ1-1; D is undetermined. The germline gives CDR1 SGHRS, CDR2 YFSETQ. V was clipped by 0 bases and J by 0 bases, with 6 bases between them. The CDR3 covers 14 residues. The CDR3 loop is CASSLELVNTEAFF. The DNA of the CDR3 is TGCGCCAGCAGCTTGGAACTTGTGAACACTGAAGCTTTCTTT.

This chain connects TRBV7-6 to TRBJ2-7; TRBD1 agrees at 11 bases. This CDR3 spans 14 amino acids. Per the germline V gene, CDR1 is SGHVS and CDR2 is FNYEAQ. V lost 5 bases, J lost 3 bases, and 3 bases stayed unmatched. In DNA, the CDR3 is TGTGCCAGCAGCGGACAGGGGGCCCACTACGAGCAGTACTTC. Its protein product is CASSGQGAHYEQYF.

This sequence joins TRBV2 and TRBJ2-4; TRBD1 might be the D (8 bases). Germline-derived CDR1 and CDR2 are SNHLY and FYNNEI. Between the trimmed V and J ends, which lost 5 bases and 2 bases, there was a span of 16 bases. The CDR3 runs 16 residues. The CDR3 sequence: CASSRDRGGTKNIQYF. As DNA, the CDR3 is TGTGCCAGCAGTAGAGACAGGGGAGGGACCAAAAACATTCAGTACTTC.

The chain joins TRBV19 to TRBJ1-1; possible D gene TRBD1, 6 bases. Germline CDR1 is LNHDA and CDR2 is SQIVND (reference sequence). Trimming stripped 8 bases from V and 6 bases from J, with 25 bases between. This CDR3 comprises 16 residues. CDR3 DNA sequence: TGTGCCAGTCGCAACCCCCCCAGGGGCTCTCCTCCTGAAGCTTTCTTT. This translates into CASRNPPRGSPPEAFF.

The chain uses TRBV30 and TRBJ1-2, with TRBD1 matching over 8 bases. With 0 bases clipped from V and 2 bases from J, the junction kept 5 bases outside the gene matches. This CDR3 has 15 residues. Germline values: CDR1 GTSNPN, CDR2 SVGIG (reference sequence). The CDR3 region is CAWSVLDRGNYGYTF. In DNA, the CDR3 is TGTGCCTGGAGTGTTTTAGACAGGGGAAACTATGGCTACACCTTC.

Turning to this clone: Other DNA variants within this sample encode the same CDR3. The CDR3 is CASSLGGTTEAFF. CDR3 nucleotides: TGTGCCAGCAGTTTGGGAGGGACCACTGAAGCTTTCTTT. The chain uses TRBV28 and TRBJ1-1, with D maybe TRBD1 (5 bases). Germline V gene lookup returns CDR1 MDHEN and CDR2 SYDVKM. The length of the CDR3 is 13 residues. Trimming pared 3 bases from V and 4 bases from J, leaving 9 bases between.

This chain uses TRBV27 with TRBJ1-5; a weak D match, TRBD1 (6 bases). CDR1 is MNHEY, CDR2 SMNVEV, per germline (reference sequence). The CDR3 sequence is 15 residues long. Deletions cut 6 bases from V and 2 bases from J, with 14 bases between. The CDR3: CASSSYRDGNQPQHF. The CDR3 DNA sequence: TGTGCCAGCAGCTCCTACAGGGATGGCAATCAGCCCCAGCATTTT.

The chain employs TRBV28 and TRBJ2-4, with TRBD1 identical over 10 bases. The junction had 7 bases not matched to a gene; V was cut back by 8 bases and J by 9 bases. Germline values: CDR1 MDHEN, CDR2 SYDVKM. This CDR3 has 13 residues. The CDR3 DNA reads TGTGCCAGCCGGACAGGGGGACAGATCATTCAGTACTTC. Its translation is CASRTGGQIIQYF.

The CDR3 region is CASSSPGQYNQPQHF. In nucleotides, the CDR3 is TGTGCCAGCAGCTCACCGGGACAGTACAATCAGCCCCAGCATTTT. V and J are TRBV7-2 and TRBJ1-5; 7 bases line up with TRBD1. Germline trimming cut 4 bases from V and 3 bases from J; bases unmatched to any gene: 6. This CDR3 comprises 15 residues. Germline loops: CDR1 SGHTA, CDR2 FQGNSA.

The chain couples TRBV28 to TRBJ1-5; the D is unclear. Per germline, CDR1 MDHEN and CDR2 SYDVKM. The CDR3 totals 13 residues. Trimming pared 5 bases from V and 5 bases from J, leaving 10 bases between. CDR3 residues: CASSPSRDQPQHF. DNA for the CDR3: TGTGCCAGCAGTCCCTCGAGAGATCAGCCCCAGCATTTT.

This clone came up once. This chain connects TRBV5-4 to TRBJ1-6, with 7 bases identical to TRBD1. CDR1 is SGHNT and CDR2 is YYREEE in the germline V gene (reference sequence). With 0 bases clipped from V and 9 bases from J, the junction kept 9 bases outside the gene matches. CDR3 size: 16 residues. Here the CDR3 DNA reads TGTGCCAGCAGCTTGGCCGAGAACAGGGGAGGTTCACCCCTCCACTTT. This encodes CASSLAENRGGSPLHF.

The V call is TRBV9, the J call TRBJ1-4, with 11 bases matching TRBD1. The CDR3 spans 17 residues. After removal of 4 bases from V and 0 bases from J, the junction contained 5 bases not matched to a gene. In germline, CDR1 is SGDLS, CDR2 YYNGEE. The CDR3 here is CASSLRGQGATNEKLFF. In nucleotides, the CDR3 is TGTGCCAGCAGCTTAAGGGGACAGGGGGCAACTAATGAAAAACTGTTTTTT.

The chain combines TRBV7-2 with TRBJ1-2, with 7 nucleotides matching TRBD1. The CDR3 is 15 residues long. With 1 base clipped from V and 2 bases from J, the junction kept 4 bases outside the gene matches. Germline V lookup: CDR1 SGHTA, CDR2 FQGNSA. CDR3 in amino acids: CASSLETGANYGYTF. In DNA, the CDR3 is TGTGCCAGCAGCTTAGAAACAGGGGCCAACTATGGCTACACCTTC.

This clone was counted a single time. The chain is built from TRBV18 and TRBJ1-4, with a weak D call TRBD1 (5 bases). The CDR3 consists of 17 residues. The germline CDR1 and CDR2 sequences are KGHSH and LQKENI. The ends were cut back, 3 bases at V and 5 bases at J, with 19 bases in the middle. CDR3 coding DNA: TGTGCCAGCTCACCCGTTGGGGACTCCGGGAGAAATGAAAAACTGTTTTTT. Amino acids: CASSPVGDSGRNEKLFF. The variable domain in full, completed from reference TRBV18 and TRBJ1-4, reads NAGVMQNPRHLVRRRGQEARLRCSPMKGHSHVYWYRQLPEEGLKFMVYLQKENIIDESGMPKERFSAEFPKEGPSILRIQQVVRGDSAAYFCASSPVGDSGRNEKLFFGSGTQLSVL.

The CDR3 sequence: CASSFGGQRSEQFF. The CDR3 coding sequence is TGTGCCAGCAGTTTCGGGGGTCAACGGTCTGAGCAGTTCTTC. The chain uses TRBV6-5 and TRBJ2-1, with D possibly TRBD2 on 6 matching bases. The CDR3 spans 14 residues. Trimming cost V 4 bases and J 9 bases, with 16 bases left between them. Germline V gene data show CDR1 as MNHEY and CDR2 as SVGAGI.

This chain uses TRBV6-5 with TRBJ1-3; D perhaps matches TRBD1 (6 bases). This CDR3 comprises 14 residues. The germline gives CDR1 MNHEY, CDR2 SVGAGI. V lost 6 bases and J lost 2, with 11 bases in between. CDR3 sequence: CASRQGWTGNTIYF. DNA for the CDR3: TGTGCCAGCAGACAGGGTTGGACTGGAAACACCATATATTTT.